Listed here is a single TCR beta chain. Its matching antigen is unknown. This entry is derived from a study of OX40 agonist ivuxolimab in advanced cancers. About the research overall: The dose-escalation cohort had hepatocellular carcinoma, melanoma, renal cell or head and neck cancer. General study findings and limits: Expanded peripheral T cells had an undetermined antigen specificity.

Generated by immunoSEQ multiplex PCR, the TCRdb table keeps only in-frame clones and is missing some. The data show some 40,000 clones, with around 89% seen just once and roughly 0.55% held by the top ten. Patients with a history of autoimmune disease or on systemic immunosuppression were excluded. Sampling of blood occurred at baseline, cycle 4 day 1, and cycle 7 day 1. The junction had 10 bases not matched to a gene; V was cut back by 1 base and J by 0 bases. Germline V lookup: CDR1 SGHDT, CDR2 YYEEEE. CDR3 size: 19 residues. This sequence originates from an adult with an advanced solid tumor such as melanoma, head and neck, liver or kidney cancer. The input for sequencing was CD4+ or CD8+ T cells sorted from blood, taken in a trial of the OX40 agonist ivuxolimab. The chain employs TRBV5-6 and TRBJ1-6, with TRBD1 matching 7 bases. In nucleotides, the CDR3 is TGTGCCAGCAGCTTGATGGCAGGGGGAAAGAGCTCCTATAATTCACCCCTCCACTTT. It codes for CASSLMAGGKSSYNSPLHF. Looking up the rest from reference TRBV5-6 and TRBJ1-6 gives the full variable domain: DAGVTQSPTHLIKTRGQQVTLRCSPKSGHDTVSWYQQALGQGPQFIFQYYEEEERQRGNFPDRFSGHQFPNYSSELNVNALLLGDSALYLCASSLMAGGKSSYNSPLHFGNGTRLTVT.